What follows are 5 T cell receptor beta chains derived from one specimen sequenced in a study of cytomegalovirus exposure and HLA in healthy donors. PCR primers comprised 60 Vbeta and 13 Jbeta primers. Here immunoSEQ multiplex PCR was the method, and the copy in TCRdb shows in-frame clones only, minus some. There are about 160,000 clones in the sample; about 80% occur only once, and around 9.8% lies in the top ten. Sample: PBMCs. These receptor sequences come from a man between 18 and 35 years old in good health and CMV-seropositive.

V and J are TRBV19 and TRBJ1-4; 7 nucleotides align to TRBD1. This CDR3 is built from 16 residues. Unmatched junction bases numbered 10, after V lost 3 bases and J lost 6 bases. Germline V gives CDR1 LNHDA, CDR2 SQIVND (reference sequence). CDR3 DNA: TGTGCCAGTAGTATGGCCTACAGGGGCGGGGATGAAAAACTGTTTTTT. Encoded protein: CASSMAYRGGDEKLFF.

The sample holds one count of this clone. The rearrangement uses TRBV2 and TRBJ2-3; weak D call: TRBD1 (5 bases). V was shortened by 7 bases and J by 3 bases, with 11 bases between the two germline ends. Germline V gene lookup returns CDR1 SNHLY and CDR2 FYNNEI. The CDR3 sequence is 13 residues long. CDR3 residues: CASIQSGTDTQYF. The CDR3 nucleotides are TGTGCCAGCATTCAATCAGGGACAGATACGCAGTATTTT.

This chain uses TRBV6-5 with TRBJ2-7; D possibly corresponds to TRBD2 (7 bases). Germline loops: CDR1 MNHEY, CDR2 SVGAGI. The CDR3 loop spans 15 amino acids. V was clipped by 8 bases and J by 0 bases, with 17 bases between them. The CDR3 DNA sequence: TGTGCCAGCCAATTAGGGGGGGGGAGCTCCTACGAGCAGTACTTC. Translated, it gives CASQLGGGSSYEQYF.

The chain couples TRBV27 to TRBJ1-2; 9 bases are a match to TRBD1. Trimming cost V 8 bases and J 8 bases; bases outside gene matches: 15. This CDR3 is built from 15 residues. CDR1 MNHEY and CDR2 SMNVEV come from the germline V gene (reference sequence). The CDR3, as DNA: TGTGCCAGCGGATACTCGGGACAGGGAGTGGGCGGCTACACCTTC. It codes for CASGYSGQGVGGYTF.

The J gene is TRBJ2-7, the V gene TRBV11-2; 9 bases fit TRBD1. This CDR3 comprises 14 residues. V dropped 5 bases and J dropped 4; count of bases not matched to a gene: 6. Germline V lookup: CDR1 SGHAT, CDR2 FQNNGV. The CDR3 sequence: CASSLTGGWYEQYF. Written as DNA, the CDR3 is TGTGCCAGCAGCCTAACAGGGGGCTGGTACGAGCAGTACTTC.